This T cell receptor beta chain was captured by sequencing in a study of cytomegalovirus exposure and HLA in healthy donors. Notes on the study in general: TCR sequences were mostly rare, though some public TCRs occurred in many donors.

The assay was immunoSEQ multiplex PCR, and TCRdb's table has in-frame clones only and misses some. The sample has some 69,000 clones, roughly 95% seen once. The germline gives CDR1 SGHDT, CDR2 YYEEEE. The ends were cut back, 4 bases at V and 0 bases at J, with 20 bases in the middle. The CDR3 contains 18 residues. Notes on this clone: Its antigen is currently unknown.

The sequenced material came from PBMCs. The receptor comes from a young man in good health and CMV-seronegative. This chain links TRBV5-6 with TRBJ2-1; a weak D match, TRBD2 (7 bases). In DNA form, the CDR3 reads TGTGCCAGCAGCCCAAGCTCTGGGGGGGGCAGCTCCTACAATGAGCAGTTCTTC. Translation: CASSPSSGGGSSYNEQFF.